The rows below give T cell receptor beta chains drawn from one sample of a study of blood T cell repertoires in COVID-19. Here immunoSEQ multiplex PCR was the method, and the copy in TCRdb shows in-frame clones only, minus some. The table records some 140,000 clones, roughly three quarters of them present only once. Sequenced: peripheral blood. The receptor set was obtained from a woman aged 65 to 85 with COVID-19, enrolled during active disease. Each CDR3 is given with its conserved first and last residue. The D gene is left open where the match is weak. The size of a clone is reported for some rows only, either as once, few or many, or as a class for expanded clones.

j_gene	d_gene	v_gene	abundance	CDR3aa	CDR3nt
TRBJ1-3	.	TRBV3-1/TRBV3-2	.	CASSQGQLSGNTIYF	TGTGCCAGCAGCCAAGGACAGCTCTCTGGAAACACCATATATTTT
TRBJ1-1	.	TRBV15	.	CATSREWMEDRMNTEAFF	TGTGCCACCAGCAGAGAGTGGATGGAGGACAGAATGAACACTGAAGCTTTCTTT
TRBJ2-7	TRBD2	TRBV7-2	once	CASSLSIAGGYEQYF	TGTGCCAGCAGCTTAAGTATAGCGGGGGGTTACGAGCAGTACTTC
TRBJ2-7	TRBD2	TRBV19	.	CASSSSGGSSYEQYF	TGTGCCAGTAGTTCGAGCGGGGGGAGCTCCTACGAGCAGTACTTC
TRBJ2-7	TRBD1	TRBV15	.	CATSGYRGSSLEQYF	TGTGCCACCAGCGGATACAGGGGTTCCTCCCTCGAGCAGTACTTC
TRBJ2-3	TRBD1	TRBV7-3	few	CASSSTGSNTDTQYF	TGTGCCAGCAGTTCGACAGGGTCTAACACAGATACGCAGTATTTT
TRBJ2-5	.	TRBV29-1	.	CSVGEYQETQYF	TGCAGCGTTGGGGAGTACCAAGAGACCCAGTACTTC
TRBJ2-7	.	TRBV6-1	.	CASSEGGYEQYF	TGTGCCAGCAGTGAGGGGGGCTACGAGCAGTACTTC
TRBJ1-2	TRBD1	TRBV5-4	.	CASTKEGARGYGYTF	TGTGCCAGCACCAAGGAGGGGGCTCGGGGCTATGGCTACACCTTC
TRBJ2-3	TRBD1	TRBV29-1	.	CSGRQGSTDTQYF	TGCAGCGGCCGACAGGGGAGCACAGATACGCAGTATTTT
TRBJ2-7	.	TRBV29-1	.	CSVEKLTHSIAYEQYF	TGCAGCGTTGAGAAATTGACTCACTCCATCGCTTACGAGCAGTACTTC
TRBJ1-1	.	TRBV7-6	.	CASSPWIGRTEAFF	TGTGCCAGCAGCCCGTGGATCGGGAGGACTGAAGCTTTCTTT
TRBJ2-1	TRBD1	TRBV27	.	CASSLFWDRAYNEQFF	TGTGCCAGCAGTTTATTCTGGGACAGGGCATACAATGAGCAGTTCTTC
TRBJ1-3	.	TRBV2	.	CASSGTGFGNTIYF	TGTGCCAGCAGTGGAACCGGGTTTGGAAACACCATATATTTT
TRBJ2-1	.	TRBV3-1/TRBV3-2	once	CASSQDLPGDNEQFF	TGTGCCAGCAGCCAAGATCTTCCGGGGGACAATGAGCAGTTCTTC
TRBJ1-6	TRBD1	TRBV5-1	.	CASSQGQGLGSPLHF	TGCGCCAGCAGCCAGGGACAGGGACTAGGGTCACCCCTCCACTTT
TRBJ2-7	.	TRBV7-8	.	CASSLGRQVPKRNNEQYF	TGTGCCAGCAGCTTAGGTCGGCAGGTCCCGAAACGAAATAACGAGCAGTACTTC
TRBJ1-1	.	TRBV6-5	few	CASSYSGTMNTEAFF	TGTGCCAGCAGTTACTCGGGCACCATGAACACTGAAGCTTTCTTT
TRBJ2-1	.	TRBV19	.	CASSIERTLSYNEQFF	TGTGCCAGTAGTATAGAAAGGACACTCTCCTACAATGAGCAGTTCTTC
TRBJ2-2	TRBD2	TRBV5-1	once	CASSPIAGAGELFF	TGCGCCAGCAGCCCAATAGCGGGGGCCGGGGAGCTGTTTTTT
TRBJ2-7	.	TRBV28	.	CASSLRAKALPYEQYF	TGTGCCAGCAGTCTCAGGGCGAAGGCTCTTCCCTACGAGCAGTACTTC
TRBJ1-1	TRBD1	TRBV5-1	.	CASSFAGGAEAFF	TGCGCCAGCAGCTTTGCAGGGGGCGCTGAAGCTTTCTTT
TRBJ1-1	.	TRBV29-1	.	CSVEDLQQTTEAFF	TGCAGCGTTGAAGATCTTCAACAGACCACTGAAGCTTTCTTT
TRBJ1-4	TRBD1	TRBV7-4	.	CASSKGQGAGITGEKLFF	TGTGCCAGCAGCAAGGGACAGGGGGCGGGGATAACTGGAGAAAAACTGTTTTTT
TRBJ1-4	.	TRBV19	few	CAPSGETATNEKLFF	TGTGCCCCTAGCGGGGAGACGGCAACTAATGAAAAACTGTTTTTT
TRBJ1-4	TRBD1	TRBV6-5	.	CASSQDRGRREKLFF	TGTGCCAGCAGTCAGGACAGGGGGCGCAGAGAAAAACTGTTTTTT
TRBJ1-5	.	TRBV2	.	CASSGREAQHF	TGTGCCAGCAGTGGACGGGAAGCCCAGCATTTT